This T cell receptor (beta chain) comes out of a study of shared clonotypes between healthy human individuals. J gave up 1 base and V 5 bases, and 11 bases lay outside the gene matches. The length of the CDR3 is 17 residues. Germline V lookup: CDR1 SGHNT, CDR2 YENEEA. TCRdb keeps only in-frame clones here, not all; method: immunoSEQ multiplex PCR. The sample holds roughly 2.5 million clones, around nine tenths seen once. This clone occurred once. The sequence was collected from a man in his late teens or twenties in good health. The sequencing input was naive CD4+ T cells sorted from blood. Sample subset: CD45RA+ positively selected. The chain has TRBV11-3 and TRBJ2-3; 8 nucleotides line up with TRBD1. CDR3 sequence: CASSPGGWYSGTDTQYF. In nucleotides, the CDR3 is TGTGCCAGCAGCCCAGGGGGCTGGTACAGCGGCACAGATACGCAGTATTTT.